This TCR beta chain was recorded in a study of beta chain features in type 1 diabetes. Study-level results: Researchers report that Type 1 diabetes patients had moderately but significantly shorter TCRB CDR3s across all four CD4+ subsets.

cDNA synthesis used the whole RNA isolate, giving expressed TCRB sequences. Libraries were prepared by immunoSEQ multiplex PCR; TCRdb keeps only in-frame clonotypes and omits some of them. The sample has about 170,000 clones, about 7.9% seen once; the top ten hold 0.5%. To note about this clone: As yet, its antigen is unknown.

CDR3 size: 13 residues. Germline V CDR1 and CDR2: ENHRY, SYGVKD. V lost 2 bases to trimming and J lost 7 bases, with 12 bases between them. The source is a man aged 18 to 30 with type 1 diabetes. The J gene is TRBJ2-7, the V gene TRBV10-3, with D unresolved. Material: central memory CD4+ T cells from blood. DNA for the CDR3: TGTGCCATCAGTGAGAATATACAGCAAGAGCAGTACTTC. Translated, it gives CAISENIQQEQYF.